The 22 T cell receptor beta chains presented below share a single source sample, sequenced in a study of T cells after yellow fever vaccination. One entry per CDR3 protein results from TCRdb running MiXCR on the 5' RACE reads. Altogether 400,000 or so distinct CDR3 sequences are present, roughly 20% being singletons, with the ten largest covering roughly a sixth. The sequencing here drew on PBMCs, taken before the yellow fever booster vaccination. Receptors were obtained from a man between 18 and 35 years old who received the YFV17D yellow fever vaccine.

This CDR3 reads CSATDIAAGNTIYF. In DNA form, the CDR3 reads TGCAGTGCCACGGACATAGCGGCAGGAAACACCATATATTTT. This chain links TRBV20-1 with TRBJ1-3, with D possibly TRBD1 on 5 matching bases. The length of the CDR3 is 14 residues. Trimming left V 6 bases short and J 4 bases short, with 16 bases between. CDR1 and CDR2 from the germline V gene are DFQATT and SNEGSKA (reference sequence).

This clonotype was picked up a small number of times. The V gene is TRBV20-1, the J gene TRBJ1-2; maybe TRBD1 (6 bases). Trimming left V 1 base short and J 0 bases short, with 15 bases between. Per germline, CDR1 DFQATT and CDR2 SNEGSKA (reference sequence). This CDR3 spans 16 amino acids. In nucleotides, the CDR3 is TGCAGTGCTAGAGTTATGGGACGGACAGCTAACTATGGCTACACCTTC. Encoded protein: CSARVMGRTANYGYTF.

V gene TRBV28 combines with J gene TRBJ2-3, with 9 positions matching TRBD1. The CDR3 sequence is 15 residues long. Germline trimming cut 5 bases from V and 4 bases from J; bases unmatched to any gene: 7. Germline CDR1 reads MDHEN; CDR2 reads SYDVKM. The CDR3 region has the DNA TGTGCCAGCAGTGGCCCGGGACAGGGACCAGATACGCAGTATTTT. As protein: CASSGPGQGPDTQYF.

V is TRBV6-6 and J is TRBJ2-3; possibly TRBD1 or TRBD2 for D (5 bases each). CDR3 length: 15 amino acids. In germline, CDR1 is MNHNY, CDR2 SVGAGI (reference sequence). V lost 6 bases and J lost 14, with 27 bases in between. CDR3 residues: CASSVSRDGLLELYF. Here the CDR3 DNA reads TGTGCCAGCAGCGTATCCCGGGACGGCCTCTTAGAACTGTATTTT.

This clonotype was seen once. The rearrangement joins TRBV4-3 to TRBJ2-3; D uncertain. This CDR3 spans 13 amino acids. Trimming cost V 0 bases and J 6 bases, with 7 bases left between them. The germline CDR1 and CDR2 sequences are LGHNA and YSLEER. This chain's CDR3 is CASSQDVLDTQYF. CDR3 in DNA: TGCGCCAGCAGCCAAGATGTGCTGGATACGCAGTATTTT.

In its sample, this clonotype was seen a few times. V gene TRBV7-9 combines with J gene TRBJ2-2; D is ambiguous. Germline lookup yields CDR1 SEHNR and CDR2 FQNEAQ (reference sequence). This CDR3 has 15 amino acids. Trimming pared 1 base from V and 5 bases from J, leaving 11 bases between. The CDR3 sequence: CASSLVQEVTGELFF. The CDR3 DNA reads TGTGCCAGCAGCTTAGTGCAGGAAGTGACCGGGGAGCTGTTTTTT. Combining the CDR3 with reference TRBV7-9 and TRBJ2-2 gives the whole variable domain DTGVSQNPRHKITKRGQNVTFRCDPISEHNRLYWYRQTLGQGPEFLTYFQNEAQLEKSRLLSDRFSAERPKGSFSTLEIQRTEQGDSAMYLCASSLVQEVTGELFFGEGSRLTVL.

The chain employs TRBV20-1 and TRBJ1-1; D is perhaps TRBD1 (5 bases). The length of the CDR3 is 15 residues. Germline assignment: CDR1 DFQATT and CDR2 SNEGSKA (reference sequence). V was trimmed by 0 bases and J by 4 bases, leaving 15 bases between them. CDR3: CSARDPQGRITEAFF. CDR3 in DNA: TGCAGTGCTAGAGATCCCCAGGGACGGATCACTGAAGCTTTCTTT.

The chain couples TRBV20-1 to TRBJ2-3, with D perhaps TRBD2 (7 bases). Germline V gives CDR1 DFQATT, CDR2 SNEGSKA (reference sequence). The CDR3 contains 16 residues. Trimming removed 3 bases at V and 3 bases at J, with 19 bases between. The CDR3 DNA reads TGCAGTGCTAGCCCCGCACGGGGGGCGAGAACAGATACGCAGTATTTT. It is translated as CSASPARGARTDTQYF.

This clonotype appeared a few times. CDR3 nucleotide sequence: TGCAGCGTTGAAGTTGGAGCAGGCTATGGCTACACCTTC. Translating it yields CSVEVGAGYGYTF. V and J are TRBV29-1 and TRBJ1-2, with D unclear. This CDR3 is built from 13 residues. The germline CDR1 and CDR2 sequences are SQVTM and ANQGSEA. Trimming stripped 1 base from V and 4 bases from J, with 10 bases between.

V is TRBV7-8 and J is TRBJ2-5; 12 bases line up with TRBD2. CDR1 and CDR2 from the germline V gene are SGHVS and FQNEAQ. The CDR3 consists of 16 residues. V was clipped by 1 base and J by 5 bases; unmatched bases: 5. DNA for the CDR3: TGTGCCAGCAGCTTAGTGCTAGCGGGGGGGCGCGAGACCCAGTACTTC. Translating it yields CASSLVLAGGRETQYF.

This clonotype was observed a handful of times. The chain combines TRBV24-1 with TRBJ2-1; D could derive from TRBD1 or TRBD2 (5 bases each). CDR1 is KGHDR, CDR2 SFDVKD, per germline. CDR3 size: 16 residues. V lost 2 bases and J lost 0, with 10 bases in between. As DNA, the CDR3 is TGTGCCACCAGTGATTCCACTAGGGGCTCCTACAATGAGCAGTTCTTC. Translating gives CATSDSTRGSYNEQFF.

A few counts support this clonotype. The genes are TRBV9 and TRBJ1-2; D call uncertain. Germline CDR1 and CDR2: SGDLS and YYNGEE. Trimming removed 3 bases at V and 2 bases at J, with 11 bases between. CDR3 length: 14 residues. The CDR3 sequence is CASSGLGRNYGYTF. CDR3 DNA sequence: TGTGCCAGCAGCGGACTTGGACGGAACTATGGCTACACCTTC.

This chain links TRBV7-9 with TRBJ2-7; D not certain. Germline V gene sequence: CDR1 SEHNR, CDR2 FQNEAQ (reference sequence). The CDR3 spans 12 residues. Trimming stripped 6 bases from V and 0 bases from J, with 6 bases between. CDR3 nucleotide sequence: TGTGCCAGCAGTGTCACCTCCTACGAGCAGTACGTC. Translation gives CASSVTSYEQYV.

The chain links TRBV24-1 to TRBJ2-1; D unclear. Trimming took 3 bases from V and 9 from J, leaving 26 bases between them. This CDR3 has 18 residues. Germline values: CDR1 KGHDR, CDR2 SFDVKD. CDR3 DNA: TGTGCCACCAGTGATGCCGACCCGACAAAAGGTGGTTGGGGTGAGCAGTTCTTC. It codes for CATSDADPTKGGWGEQFF.

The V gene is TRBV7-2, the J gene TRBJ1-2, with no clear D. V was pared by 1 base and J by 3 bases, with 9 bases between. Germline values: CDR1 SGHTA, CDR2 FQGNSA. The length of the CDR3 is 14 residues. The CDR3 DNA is TGTGCCAGCAGCTTAGTGTCCAGCGACTATGGCTACACCTTC. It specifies CASSLVSSDYGYTF. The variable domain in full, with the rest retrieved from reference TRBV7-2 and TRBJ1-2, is GAGVSQSPSNKVTEKGKDVELRCDPISGHTALYWYRQSLGQGLEFLIYFQGNSAPDKSGLPSDRFSAERTGGSVSTLTIQRTQQEDSAVYLCASSLVSSDYGYTFGSGTRLTVV.

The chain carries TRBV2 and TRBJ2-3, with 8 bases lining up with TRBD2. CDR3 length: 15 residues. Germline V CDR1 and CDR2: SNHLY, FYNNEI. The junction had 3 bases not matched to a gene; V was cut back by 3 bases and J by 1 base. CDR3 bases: TGTGCCAGCAGTGAGGCGGGGGGCGGCACAGATACGCAGTATTTT. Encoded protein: CASSEAGGGTDTQYF.

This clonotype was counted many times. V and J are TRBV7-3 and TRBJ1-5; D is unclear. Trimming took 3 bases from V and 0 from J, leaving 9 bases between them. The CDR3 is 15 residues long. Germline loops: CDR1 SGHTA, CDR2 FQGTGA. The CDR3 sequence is CASSLSSGSNQPQHF. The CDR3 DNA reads TGTGCCAGCAGCTTGTCGTCCGGTAGCAATCAGCCCCAGCATTTT.

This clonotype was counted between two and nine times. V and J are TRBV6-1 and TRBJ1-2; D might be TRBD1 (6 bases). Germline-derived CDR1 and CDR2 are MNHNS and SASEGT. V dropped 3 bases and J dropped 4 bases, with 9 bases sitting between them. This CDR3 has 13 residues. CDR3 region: CASSDTGTYGYTF. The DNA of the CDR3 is TGTGCCAGCAGTGATACAGGGACCTATGGCTACACCTTC.

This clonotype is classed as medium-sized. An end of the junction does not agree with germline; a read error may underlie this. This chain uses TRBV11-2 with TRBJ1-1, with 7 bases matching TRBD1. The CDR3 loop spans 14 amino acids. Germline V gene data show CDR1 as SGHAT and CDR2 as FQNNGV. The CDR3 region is CASSLDRVYTEAFF. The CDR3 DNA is TGTGCCAGCAGTTTAGACAGGGTCTACACTGAAGCTTTCTTT.

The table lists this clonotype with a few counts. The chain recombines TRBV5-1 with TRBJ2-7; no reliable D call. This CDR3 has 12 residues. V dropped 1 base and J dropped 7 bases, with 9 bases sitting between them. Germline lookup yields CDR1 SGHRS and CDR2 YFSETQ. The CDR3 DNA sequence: TGCGCCAGCAGCTTGTACGGTAGGGAGCAGTACTTC. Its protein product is CASSLYGREQYF.

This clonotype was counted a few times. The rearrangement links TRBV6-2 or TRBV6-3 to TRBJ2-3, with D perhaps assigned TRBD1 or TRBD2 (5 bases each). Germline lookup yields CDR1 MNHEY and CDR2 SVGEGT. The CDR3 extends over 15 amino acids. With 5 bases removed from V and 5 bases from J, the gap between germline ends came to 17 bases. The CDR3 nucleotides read TGTGCCAGCAGTCCCGGACATCTCGGGGAAGATACGCAGTATTTT. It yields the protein CASSPGHLGEDTQYF.

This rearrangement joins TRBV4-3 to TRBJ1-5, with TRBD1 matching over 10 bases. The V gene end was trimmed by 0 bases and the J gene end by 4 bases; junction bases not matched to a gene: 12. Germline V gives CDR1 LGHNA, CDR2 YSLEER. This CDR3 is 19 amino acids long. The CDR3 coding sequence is TGCGCCAGCAGCCAAGATTTTTTCGGGGACAGGGGAGGTAATCAGCCCCAGCATTTT. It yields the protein CASSQDFFGDRGGNQPQHF.